This record concerns one T cell receptor beta chain sequence. What it recognizes is unknown. These data originate in a study of cytomegalovirus exposure and HLA in healthy donors. Points from the study as a whole: Cytomegalovirus association was assigned to more than 150 TCR beta chains.

The CDR3 consists of 15 residues. Trimming removed 4 bases at V and 2 bases at J, with 11 bases between. The germline CDR1 and CDR2 sequences are SGHVS and FNYEAQ. Vbeta (60) and Jbeta (13) primers were used in the PCR. Only in-frame clones appear in the TCRdb table, and some are missing; sequencing was by immunoSEQ multiplex PCR. The table shows 150,000 to 200,000 clones, with approximately 73% occurring only once. The TCR sequence derives from a man aged 25-40 years in good health and CMV-seropositive. Specimen: PBMCs. The rearrangement links TRBV7-6 to TRBJ2-2, with a possible D match to TRBD2 (6 bases). CDR3 sequence (DNA): TGTGCCAGCAGCTCGGGAGCCGCTAACACCGGGGAGCTGTTTTTT. This translates into CASSSGAANTGELFF.